This TCR beta chain emerged from a study of shared clonotypes between healthy human individuals. Trimming pared 7 bases from V and 9 bases from J, leaving 12 bases between. The CDR3 totals 11 residues. Germline V gene sequence: CDR1 MNHNY, CDR2 SVGAGI (reference sequence). This table comes from immunoSEQ multiplex PCR, and its TCRdb copy is limited to in-frame clones, with some not included. The sample yields millions of clones, over 85% seen once. The sequencing input was naive CD4+ T cells sorted from blood. Subset of the sample: CD45RA+ positively selected. The chain combines TRBV6-6 with TRBJ1-2, with D possibly TRBD1 on 5 matching bases. This TCR derives from a man aged 18 to 29 in good health. The CDR3 region has the DNA TGTGCCAGCAACCGGGACGCCCGCTACACCTTC. It codes for CASNRDARYTF.